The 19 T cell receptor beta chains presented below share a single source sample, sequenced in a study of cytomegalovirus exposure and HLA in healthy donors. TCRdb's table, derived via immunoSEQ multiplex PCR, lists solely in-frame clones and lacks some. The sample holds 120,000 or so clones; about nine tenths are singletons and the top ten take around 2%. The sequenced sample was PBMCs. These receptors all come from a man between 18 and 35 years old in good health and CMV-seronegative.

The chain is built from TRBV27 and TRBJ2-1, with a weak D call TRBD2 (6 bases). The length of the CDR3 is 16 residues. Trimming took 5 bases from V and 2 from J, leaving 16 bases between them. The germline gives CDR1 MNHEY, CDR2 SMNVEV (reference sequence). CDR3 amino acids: CASSDSRRATYNEQFF. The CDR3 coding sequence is TGTGCCAGCAGTGACAGCCGGAGGGCCACCTACAATGAGCAGTTCTTC.

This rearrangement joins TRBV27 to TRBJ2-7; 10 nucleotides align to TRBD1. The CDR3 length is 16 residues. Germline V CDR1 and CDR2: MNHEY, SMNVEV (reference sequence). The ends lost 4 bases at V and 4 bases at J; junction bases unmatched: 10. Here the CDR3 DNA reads TGTGCCAGCAGTTCGACCGGGACAGGGGTGTGGTACGAGCAGTACTTC. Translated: CASSSTGTGVWYEQYF.

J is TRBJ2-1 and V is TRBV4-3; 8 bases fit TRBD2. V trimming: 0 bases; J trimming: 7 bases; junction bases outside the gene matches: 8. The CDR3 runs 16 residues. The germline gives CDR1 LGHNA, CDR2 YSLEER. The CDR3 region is CASSQDIGRGGNEQFF. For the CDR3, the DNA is TGCGCCAGCAGCCAAGATATAGGACGGGGGGGGAATGAGCAGTTCTTC.

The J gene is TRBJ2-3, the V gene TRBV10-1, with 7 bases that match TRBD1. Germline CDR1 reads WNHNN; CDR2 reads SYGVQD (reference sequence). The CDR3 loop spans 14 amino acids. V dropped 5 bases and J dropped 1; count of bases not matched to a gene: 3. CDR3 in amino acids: CASSTGTGTDTQYF. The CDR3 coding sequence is TGCGCCAGCAGTACCGGGACAGGCACAGATACGCAGTATTTT.

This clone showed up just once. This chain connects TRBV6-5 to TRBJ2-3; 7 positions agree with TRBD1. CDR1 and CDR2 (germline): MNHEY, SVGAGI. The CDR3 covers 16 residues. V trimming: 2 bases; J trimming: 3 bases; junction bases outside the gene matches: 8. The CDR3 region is CASSYEGAGFTDTQYF. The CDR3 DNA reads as TGTGCCAGCAGTTACGAGGGGGCCGGTTTTACAGATACGCAGTATTTT.

CDR3 nucleotide sequence: TGTGCCAGCAGGGAGACGCATCGCTCCGGCAATGAGCAGTTCTTC. Its translation is CASRETHRSGNEQFF. The genes are TRBV2 and TRBJ2-1; no reliable D call. The CDR3 is 15 residues long. V lost 6 bases to trimming and J lost 6 bases, with 18 bases between them. Germline values: CDR1 SNHLY, CDR2 FYNNEI. Supplemented by reference TRBV2 and TRBJ2-1, the full variable domain reads EPEVTQTPSHQVTQMGQEVILRCVPISNHLYFYWYRQILGQKVEFLVSFYNNEISEKSEIFDDQFSVERPDGSNFTLKIRSTKLEDSAMYFCASRETHRSGNEQFFGPGTRLTVL.

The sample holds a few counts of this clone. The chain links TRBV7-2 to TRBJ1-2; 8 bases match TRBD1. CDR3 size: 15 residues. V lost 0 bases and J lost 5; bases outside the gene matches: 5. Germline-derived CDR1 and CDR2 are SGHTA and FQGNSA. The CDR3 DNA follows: TGTGCCAGCAGCTTAGCGCCGGGACAGGCGTATGGCTACACCTTC. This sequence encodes CASSLAPGQAYGYTF.

The CDR3 region is CAGKGTGGSPLHF. DNA for the CDR3: TGTGCCGGAAAAGGGACAGGGGGTTCACCCCTCCACTTT. The chain has TRBV30 and TRBJ1-6, with 11 bases aligning to TRBD1. The CDR3 totals 13 residues. In germline, CDR1 is GTSNPN, CDR2 SVGIG (reference sequence). V dropped 8 bases and J dropped 9; count of bases not matched to a gene: 6.

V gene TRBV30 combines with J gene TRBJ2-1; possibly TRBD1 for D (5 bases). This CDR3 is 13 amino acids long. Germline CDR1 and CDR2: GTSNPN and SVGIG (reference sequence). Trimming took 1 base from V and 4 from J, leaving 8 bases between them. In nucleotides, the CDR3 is TGTGCCTGGAGTGCACAGGATTACAATGAGCAGTTCTTC. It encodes CAWSAQDYNEQFF.

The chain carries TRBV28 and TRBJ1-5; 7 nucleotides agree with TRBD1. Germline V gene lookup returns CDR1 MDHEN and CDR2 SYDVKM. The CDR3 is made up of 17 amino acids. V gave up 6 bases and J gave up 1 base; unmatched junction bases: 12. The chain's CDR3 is CASSLIPRGLSNQPQHF. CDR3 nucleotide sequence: TGTGCCAGCAGCCTCATACCTAGGGGGCTCAGCAATCAGCCCCAGCATTTT.

For the CDR3, the DNA is TGCAGCGTCCTACATTTACAGTCTAGCACAGATACGCAGTATTTT. This codes for CSVLHLQSSTDTQYF. The chain links TRBV29-1 to TRBJ2-3; no clear D gene. The CDR3 spans 15 residues. Germline assignment: CDR1 SQVTM and CDR2 ANQGSEA. Trimming stripped 6 bases from V and 0 bases from J, with 16 bases between.

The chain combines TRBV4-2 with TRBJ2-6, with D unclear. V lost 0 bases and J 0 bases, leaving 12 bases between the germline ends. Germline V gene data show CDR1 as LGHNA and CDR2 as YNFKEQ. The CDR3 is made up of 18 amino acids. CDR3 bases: TGTGCCAGCAGCCAAGATCAGAGCGACCTCTCTGGGGCCAACGTCCTGACTTTC. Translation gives CASSQDQSDLSGANVLTF.

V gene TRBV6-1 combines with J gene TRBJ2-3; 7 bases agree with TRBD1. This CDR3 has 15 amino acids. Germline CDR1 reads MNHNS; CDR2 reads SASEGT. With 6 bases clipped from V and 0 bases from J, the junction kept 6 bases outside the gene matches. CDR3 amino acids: CASRMTGPSTDTQYF. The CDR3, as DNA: TGTGCCAGCAGGATGACAGGGCCTAGCACAGATACGCAGTATTTT.

In DNA, the CDR3 is TGTGCTAGTGCCCCCGTCGGGGTGAATGAGCAGTTCTTC. This sequence encodes CASAPVGVNEQFF. This sequence joins TRBV12-5 and TRBJ2-1; D perhaps matches TRBD2 (5 bases). V lost 7 bases and J 7 bases, leaving 14 bases between the germline ends. The CDR3 totals 13 residues. Germline V gene data show CDR1 as LGHNT and CDR2 as FRNRAP.

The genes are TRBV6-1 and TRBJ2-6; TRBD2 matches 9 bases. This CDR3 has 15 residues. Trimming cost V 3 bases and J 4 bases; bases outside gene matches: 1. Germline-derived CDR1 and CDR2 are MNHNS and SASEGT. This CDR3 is CASSDSGSGANVLTF. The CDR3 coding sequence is TGTGCCAGCAGTGATAGCGGGAGCGGGGCCAACGTCCTGACTTTC.

CDR3 sequence: CAINRDRDNTGELFF. The CDR3 bases are TGTGCCATCAACCGCGACAGAGATAACACCGGGGAGCTGTTTTTT. The rearrangement uses TRBV10-3 and TRBJ2-2, with D perhaps TRBD1 (5 bases). The V end was cut by 7 bases, the J end by 2 bases, with 14 bases between. Looked up from germline, CDR1 is ENHRY and CDR2 is SYGVKD. The CDR3 extends over 15 amino acids.

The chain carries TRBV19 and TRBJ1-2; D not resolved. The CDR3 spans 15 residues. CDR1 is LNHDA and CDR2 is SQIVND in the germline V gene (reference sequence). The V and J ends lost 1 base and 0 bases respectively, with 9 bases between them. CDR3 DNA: TGTGCCAGTAGTATAGCTGGGAGACCTAACTATGGCTACACCTTC. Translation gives CASSIAGRPNYGYTF.

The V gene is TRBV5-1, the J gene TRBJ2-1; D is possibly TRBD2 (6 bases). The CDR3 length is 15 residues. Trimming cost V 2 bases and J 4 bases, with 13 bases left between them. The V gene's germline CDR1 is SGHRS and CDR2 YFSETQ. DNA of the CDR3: TGCGCCAGCAGCTTAGGGGTCGGGGGTTACAATGAGCAGTTCTTC. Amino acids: CASSLGVGGYNEQFF. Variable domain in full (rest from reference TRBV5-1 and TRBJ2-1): KAGVTQTPRYLIKTRGQQVTLSCSPISGHRSVSWYQQTPGQGLQFLFEYFSETQRNKGNFPGRFSGRQFSNSRSEMNVSTLELGDSALYLCASSLGVGGYNEQFFGPGTRLTVL.

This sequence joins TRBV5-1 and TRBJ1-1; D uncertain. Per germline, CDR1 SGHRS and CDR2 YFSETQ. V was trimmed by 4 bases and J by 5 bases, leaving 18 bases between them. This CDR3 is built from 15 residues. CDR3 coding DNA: TGCGCCAGCAGCGGGGAGGGCAGGCCGGGGACTGAAGCTTTCTTT. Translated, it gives CASSGEGRPGTEAFF.